This T cell receptor beta chain appears in the sequencing data of a study of cytomegalovirus exposure and HLA in healthy donors. Trimming took 8 bases from V and 8 from J; bases not matched to a gene: 13. The CDR3 consists of 15 residues. Germline values: CDR1 MDHEN, CDR2 SYDVKM. In regard to this clone: Its antigen is currently unknown.

Study-level findings and limits: A later analysis reported that several of the most significant clusters appeared to be linked to common viral pathogens, among them Epstein-Barr virus. The study flagged about 160 TCR beta chains as cytomegalovirus-associated. When presence/absence was analysed, sequencing depth was taken to be roughly uniform across donors.

Vbeta (60) and Jbeta (13) primers were used in the PCR. Profiling relied on immunoSEQ multiplex PCR, and the TCRdb table lists in-frame clones only, not all of them. This sample has 150,000 or so clones, with approximately 75% found just once. J is TRBJ1-2 and V is TRBV28; 11 positions match TRBD1. Source material: PBMCs. The receptor's source is a man between 18 and 35 years old in good health and CMV-seronegative. This chain's CDR3 is CASSGQGGEGGGYTF. The CDR3 nucleotides read TGTGCCAGCTCGGGACAGGGGGGGGAAGGTGGGGGCTACACCTTC.